This T cell receptor beta chain was recovered during a study of STAT5B mutations in CD4+ large granular lymphocyte leukemia. Original processing notes: The detection floor for productive clonotype frequency was 2.59 x 10-5. Assay: immunoSEQ multiplex PCR; the TCRdb copy retains only in-frame clones and omits some. The DNA was the basis for D and trimming; V, J and clone size are from that table. The repertoire holds approximately 35,000 clones, with 65% to 70% as singletons. Controls came from buffy coats of healthy blood donors. CDR3 length: 14 residues. CDR1 and CDR2 from the germline V gene are SQVTM and ANQGSEA. Trimming shortened V by 4 bases and J by 3 bases, and 12 bases separated the two germline ends.

This clonotype originated in a human donor in good health. The V gene is TRBV29-1, the J gene TRBJ1-4; no firm D call. Sequencing used CD4+ T cells from blood buffy coats. The CDR3 DNA follows: TGCAGCGTTGCCAAGGGTAGCCCTAATGAAAAACTGTTTTTT. Encoded protein: CSVAKGSPNEKLFF.